The 10 T cell receptor beta chains below come from one sample, sequenced in a study of immune evolution from preneoplasia to lung adenocarcinoma. Here immunoSEQ multiplex PCR was the method, and the copy in TCRdb shows in-frame clones only, minus some. The repertoire holds 9,900 or so clones, with approximately 83% as singletons. Material: FFPE normal lung tissue adjacent to the tumor. The source of these receptors is a person in their sixties with lung adenocarcinoma. Some clones in this sample may be carry-over from other donors' samples.

In this sample, this clone turned up once. The chain recombines TRBV29-1 with TRBJ1-2; D is possibly TRBD1 (5 bases). CDR1 is SQVTM and CDR2 is ANQGSEA in the germline V gene. V lost 4 bases and J 5 bases, leaving 14 bases between the germline ends. This CDR3 spans 13 amino acids. The chain's CDR3 is CSVGGGERYGYTF. The CDR3 DNA follows: TGCAGCGTTGGGGGGGGAGAGCGTTATGGCTACACCTTC.

The rearrangement links TRBV5-4 to TRBJ2-2, with 12 bases lining up with TRBD2. CDR1 and CDR2 (germline): SGHNT, YYREEE (reference sequence). V shed 0 bases, J shed 4 bases, and the junction held 1 base outside the gene matches. The length of the CDR3 is 16 residues. Here the CDR3 reads CASSLGTSGTTGELFF. Written as DNA, the CDR3 is TGTGCCAGCAGCTTGGGGACTAGCGGGACCACCGGGGAGCTGTTTTTT.

This chain uses TRBV11-2 with TRBJ2-1; TRBD2 might be the D (5 bases). The ends were cut back, 0 bases at V and 16 bases at J, with 16 bases in the middle. In germline, CDR1 is SGHAT, CDR2 FQNNGV. CDR3 size: 13 residues. The CDR3 sequence: CASSLDRSSQPFF. The DNA for the CDR3 is TGTGCCAGCAGCTTAGATCGGTCTAGCCAGCCCTTCTTC. Full variable domain (outside the CDR3, taken from reference TRBV11-2 and TRBJ2-1): EAGVAQSPRYKIIEKRQSVAFWCNPISGHATLYWYQQILGQGPKLLIQFQNNGVVDDSQLPKDRFSAERLKGVDSTLKIQPAKLEDSAVYLCASSLDRSSQPFFGPGTRLTVL.

The chain is built from TRBV29-1 and TRBJ2-1; D tentatively fits TRBD1 or TRBD2 (6 bases each). Trimming pared 6 bases from V and 8 bases from J, leaving 20 bases between. The CDR3 runs 14 residues. CDR1 is SQVTM and CDR2 is ANQGSEA in the germline V gene. Here the CDR3 DNA reads TGCAGCGTGGACAACATCCTGGGGGGCGATGAGCAGTTCTTC. It encodes CSVDNILGGDEQFF.

Only a few counts were recorded for this clone. This rearrangement joins TRBV2 to TRBJ1-4; no definite D call. Trimming left V 8 bases short and J 8 bases short, with 18 bases between. The V gene's germline CDR1 is SNHLY and CDR2 FYNNEI. The CDR3 has 14 residues. CDR3 residues: CASSPDYNLEKLFF. Written as DNA, the CDR3 is TGTGCCAGCTCCCCCGACTATAACTTGGAAAAACTGTTTTTT.

This clone was seen a handful of times. V gene TRBV11-2 combines with J gene TRBJ2-2; D is undetermined. Looked up from germline, CDR1 is SGHAT and CDR2 is FQNNGV. CDR3 length equals 14 residues. V was clipped by 3 bases and J by 4 bases, with 9 bases between them. CDR3 residues: CASSLLLGTGELFF. Written as DNA, the CDR3 is TGTGCCAGCAGCTTGCTTCTCGGCACCGGGGAGCTGTTTTTT.

The chain has TRBV7-9 and TRBJ1-3, with a tentative D call TRBD1 (5 bases). Germline V gene lookup returns CDR1 SEHNR and CDR2 FQNEAQ (reference sequence). Trimming took 2 bases from V and 4 from J, leaving 6 bases between them. The CDR3 runs 13 residues. As DNA, the CDR3 is TGTGCCAGCAGCTTACAGGGAGGAAACACCATATATTTT. The encoded protein is CASSLQGGNTIYF.

By share of the sample, this clone is medium-sized. The chain uses TRBV4-1 and TRBJ2-5; the D is unclear. V was cut by 4 bases and J by 5 bases, with 11 bases left in between. The CDR3 is 13 amino acids. Germline-derived CDR1 and CDR2 are MGHRA and YSYEKL. DNA for the CDR3: TGCGCCAGCAGCCCGACAAAAGGGGAGACCCAGTACTTC. Amino acid sequence: CASSPTKGETQYF.

The chain uses TRBV30 and TRBJ1-2; D ambiguous. Looked up from germline, CDR1 is GTSNPN and CDR2 is SVGIG (reference sequence). The CDR3 runs to 12 residues. The germline V and J ends were trimmed by 5 bases and 8 bases, with 15 bases remaining between them. The CDR3 sequence is CAWDWEASGYTF. CDR3 nucleotide sequence: TGTGCCTGGGACTGGGAGGCATCCGGCTACACCTTC.

This chain uses TRBV4-1 with TRBJ1-5; TRBD1 is a possible D gene (5 bases). This CDR3 spans 15 amino acids. V gave up 0 bases and J gave up 5 bases, with 11 bases separating them. Germline V lookup: CDR1 MGHRA, CDR2 YSYEKL. The CDR3 DNA reads as TGCGCCAGCAGCCAAGATTGGGACGGCTATCAGCCCCAGCATTTT. Encoded protein: CASSQDWDGYQPQHF.